The clone carrying this T cell receptor (beta chain) was counted a single time. Its antigen is not known. The record originates from a study of T cell responses to AZD1222 COVID-19 vaccine. Study-wide background: Second-dose intervals of approximately 4 or approximately 12 weeks were pooled.

V lost 0 bases, J lost 0 bases, and 9 bases lay in between. Germline assignment: CDR1 SGHVS and CDR2 FQNEAQ. This CDR3 contains 16 residues. Assay: immunoSEQ multiplex PCR; the TCRdb copy retains only in-frame clones and omits some. The sample holds over 100,000 clones, roughly nine tenths seen once. General study results and limits: Among the donors, most were white British and more were female, and clonal diversity was possibly underestimated.

This TCR was recovered from an adult in good health. The material sequenced was peripheral blood, taken on day 0 of AZD1222 vaccination. The V call is TRBV7-8, the J call TRBJ1-3; D ambiguous. CDR3 DNA: TGTGCCAGCAGCTTAGCACCCATGGTCTCTGGAAACACCATATATTTT. This codes for CASSLAPMVSGNTIYF.